The T cell receptor (beta chain) described here comes from a study of blood T cell repertoires in COVID-19. In the study overall: The United States, Italy and Spain were the sources of the acute and convalescent COVID-19 samples. Nucleic acid was either cDNA or gDNA, and it came from T cells, B-cell-depleted T cells, or PBMCs.

As handled by the study authors: Reference gene primer amplification gave estimated nucleated cell counts. Clones were read by immunoSEQ multiplex PCR, and TCRdb kept only the in-frame ones, dropping some. V and J calls and clone size are as listed in that table; D and trimming were resolved from the DNA. The repertoire holds tens of thousands of clones, 81% seen once, with approximately 44% in the top ten. The clonotype was recovered from an elderly man with acute or convalescent COVID-19. The sequenced sample was peripheral blood.

This chain's CDR3 is CASSLSSGGASGNTIYF. DNA for the CDR3: TGTGCCAGCAGCTTGTCGTCGGGCGGGGCCTCTGGAAACACCATATATTTT. This chain connects TRBV5-4 to TRBJ1-3, with D tentatively TRBD1 (5 bases). Trimming cost V 1 base and J 0 bases, with 14 bases left between them. The CDR3 is 17 amino acids. Germline V gives CDR1 SGHNT, CDR2 YYREEE (reference sequence).